Included here is one T cell receptor beta chain sequence, with context. TCRdb's table, derived via immunoSEQ multiplex PCR, lists solely in-frame clones and lacks some. The data show about 10,000 clones, with over 75% seen just once and roughly 4.5% held by the top ten. The data were taken from a study of tumor T cells in aggressive B-cell lymphoma. Per the germline V gene, CDR1 is SGHAT and CDR2 is FQNNGV. With V trimmed by 5 bases and J by 7 bases, 7 bases remained unmatched. This CDR3 contains 13 residues. This TCR derives from an adult with diffuse large B cell lymphoma. The sample taken for sequencing was tumor tissue. This sequence joins TRBV11-2 and TRBJ1-1, with 7 bases that match TRBD1. The CDR3 coding sequence is TGTGCCAGCAGCCTCGGCAGGGGGGTTGAAGCTTTCTTT. Protein product: CASSLGRGVEAFF.